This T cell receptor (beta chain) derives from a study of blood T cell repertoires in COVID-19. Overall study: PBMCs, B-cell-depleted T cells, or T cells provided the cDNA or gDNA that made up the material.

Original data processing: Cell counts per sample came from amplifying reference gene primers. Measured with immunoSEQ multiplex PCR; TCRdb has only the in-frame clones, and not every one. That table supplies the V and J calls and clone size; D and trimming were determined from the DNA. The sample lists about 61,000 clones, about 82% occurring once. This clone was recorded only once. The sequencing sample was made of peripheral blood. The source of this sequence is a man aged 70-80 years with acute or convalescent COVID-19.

As DNA, the CDR3 is TGTGCCAGCAGCTACCGACAGAGCAACAATGAGCAGTTCTTC. Amino acids: CASSYRQSNNEQFF. The J gene is TRBJ2-1, the V gene TRBV5-4; possibly TRBD1 for D (5 bases). CDR1 is SGHNT and CDR2 is YYREEE in the germline V gene (reference sequence). Trimming shortened V by 3 bases and J by 5 bases, and 12 bases separated the two germline ends. The CDR3 covers 14 residues.